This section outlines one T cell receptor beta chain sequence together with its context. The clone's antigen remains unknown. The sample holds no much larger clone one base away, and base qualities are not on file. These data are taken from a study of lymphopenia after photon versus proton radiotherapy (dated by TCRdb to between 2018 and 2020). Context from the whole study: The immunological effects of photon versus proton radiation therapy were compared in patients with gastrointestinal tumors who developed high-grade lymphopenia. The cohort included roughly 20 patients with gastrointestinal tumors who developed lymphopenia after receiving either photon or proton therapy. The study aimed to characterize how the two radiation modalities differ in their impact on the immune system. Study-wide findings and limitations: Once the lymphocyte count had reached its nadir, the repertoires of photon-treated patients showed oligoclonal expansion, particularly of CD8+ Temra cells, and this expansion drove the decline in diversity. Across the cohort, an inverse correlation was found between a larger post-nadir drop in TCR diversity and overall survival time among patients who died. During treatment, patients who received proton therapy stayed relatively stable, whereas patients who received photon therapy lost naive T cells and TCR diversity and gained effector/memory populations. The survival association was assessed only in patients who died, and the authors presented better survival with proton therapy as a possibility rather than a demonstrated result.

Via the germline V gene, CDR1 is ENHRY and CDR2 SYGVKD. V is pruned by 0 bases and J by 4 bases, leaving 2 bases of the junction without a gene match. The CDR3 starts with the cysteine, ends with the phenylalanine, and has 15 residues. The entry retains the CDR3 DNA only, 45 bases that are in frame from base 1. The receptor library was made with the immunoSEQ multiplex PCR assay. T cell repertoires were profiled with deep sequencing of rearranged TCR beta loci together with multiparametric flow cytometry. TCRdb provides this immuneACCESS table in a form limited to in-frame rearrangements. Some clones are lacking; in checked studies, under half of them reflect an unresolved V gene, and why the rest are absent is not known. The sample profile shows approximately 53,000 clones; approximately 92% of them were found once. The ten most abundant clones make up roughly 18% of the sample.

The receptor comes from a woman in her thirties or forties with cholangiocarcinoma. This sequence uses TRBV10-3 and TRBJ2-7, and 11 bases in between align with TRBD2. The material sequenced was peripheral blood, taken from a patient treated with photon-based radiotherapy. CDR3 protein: CAISESSGRAYEQYF. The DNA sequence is TGTGCCATCAGTGAGTCTAGCGGGAGGGCTTACGAGCAGTACTTC.